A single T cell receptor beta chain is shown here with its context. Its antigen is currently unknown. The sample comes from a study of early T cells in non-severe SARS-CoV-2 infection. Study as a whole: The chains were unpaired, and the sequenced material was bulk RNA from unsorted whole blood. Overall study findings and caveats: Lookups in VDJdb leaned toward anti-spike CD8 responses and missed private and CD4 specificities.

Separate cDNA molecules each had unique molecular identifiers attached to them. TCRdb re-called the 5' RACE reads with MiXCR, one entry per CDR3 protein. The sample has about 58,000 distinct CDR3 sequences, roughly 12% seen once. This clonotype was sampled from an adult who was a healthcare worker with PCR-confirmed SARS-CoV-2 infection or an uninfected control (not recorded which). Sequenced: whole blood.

CDR3 amino acids: CASSDGAGAYEQYF. The CDR3 DNA sequence: TGTGCCAGCAGTGACGGAGCGGGGGCCTACGAGCAGTACTTC. The J gene is TRBJ2-7, the V gene TRBV2, with 8 bases identical to TRBD2. Germline assignment: CDR1 SNHLY and CDR2 FYNNEI. V lost 3 bases, J lost 2 bases, and 3 bases stayed unmatched. The CDR3 covers 14 residues.